Included here is one T cell receptor (beta chain) sequence, with context. What it recognizes is unknown. The J segment lost 3 bases and the V segment lost 4 bases, leaving 12 bases of the junction unmatched. The CDR3 contains 18 residues. CDR1 and CDR2 (germline): SEHNR, FQNEAQ (reference sequence). The sample belongs to a study of OX40 agonist ivuxolimab in advanced cancers. Overall study: The patients' treatment was ivuxolimab, an agonistic anti-OX40 (CD134) antibody.

Blood was sampled at baseline, cycle 4 day 1, and cycle 7 day 1. Here immunoSEQ multiplex PCR was the method, and the copy in TCRdb shows in-frame clones only, minus some. The profile shows tens of thousands of clones, about 87% of them singletons. The study, taken as a whole, reports: The antigen specificity of the peripheral T cells (those that were expanded) was not determined. Both CD4+ and CD8+ T cell populations in blood had undergone clonal expansion by week 6 at 0.1 to 3.0 mg/kg.

Sequences were derived from CD4+ or CD8+ T cells sorted from blood, sampled in a trial of the OX40 agonist ivuxolimab. The source of this sequence is an adult with an advanced solid tumor such as melanoma, head and neck, liver or kidney cancer. V is TRBV7-9 and J is TRBJ2-5; 12 bases agree with TRBD2. The CDR3 is CASSSQGLAGHAEETQYF. The CDR3 region has the DNA TGTGCCAGCAGCTCCCAGGGACTAGCGGGTCATGCCGAAGAGACCCAGTACTTC.